These 8 T cell receptor beta chains were all obtained from the same sample, sequenced in a study of T cells in Graves' hyperthyroidism and ophthalmopathy. Researchers amplified the TCR beta CDR3 regions from RNA transcripts. In the first-round RT-PCR of the TCR CDR3, the HTBI primer set was used. Via MiXCR, TCRdb re-called the multiplex PCR reads, giving one row per CDR3 protein. The profile shows about half a million distinct CDR3 sequences, about 16% of them singletons. The specimen sequenced was blood. These receptor sequences come from a woman aged 25 to 39 with Graves' ophthalmopathy.

This clonotype was picked up one time. The CDR3: CSARGGGFHEQYF. The CDR3 nucleotides are TGCAGTGCTCGCGGAGGGGGTTTCCACGAGCAGTACTTC. The chain uses TRBV20-1 and TRBJ2-7; tentatively, D is TRBD1 or TRBD2 (6 bases each). V lost 5 bases and J lost 5, with 16 bases in between. Germline loops: CDR1 DFQATT, CDR2 SNEGSKA (reference sequence). CDR3 size: 13 residues.

This clonotype came up once. This may stem from a read error, because a much larger clone lies one nucleotide away. The rearrangement joins TRBV7-2 to TRBJ2-5, with 8 bases fitting TRBD2. The CDR3 covers 15 residues. The V and J ends lost 5 bases and 7 bases, in that order; junction bases with no gene match: 12. From germline, CDR1 is SGHTA and CDR2 FQGNSA. Here the CDR3 DNA reads TGTGCCAGCAGCCGGGGGGGGGGCAGGGAGGGGACCCAGTACTTC. Its translation is CASSRGGGREGTQYF. Drawing the rest from reference TRBV7-2 and TRBJ2-5, the complete variable domain is GAGVSQSPSNKVTEKGKDVELRCDPISGHTALYWYRQSLGQGLEFLIYFQGNSAPDKSGLPSDRFSAERTGGSVSTLTIQRTQQEDSAVYLCASSRGGGREGTQYFGPGTRLLVL.

This clonotype was counted ten times or more. V is TRBV30 and J is TRBJ1-1; D ambiguous. Germline CDR1 and CDR2: GTSNPN and SVGIG (reference sequence). This CDR3 contains 12 residues. V was clipped by 2 bases and J by 8 bases, with 12 bases between them. The CDR3 DNA reads TGTGCCTGGAGTCCCGGGAGTGCCGAAGCTTTCTTT. It codes for CAWSPGSAEAFF. The variable domain in full, with the rest retrieved from reference TRBV30 and TRBJ1-1, is SQTIHQWPATLVQPVGSPLSLECTVEGTSNPNLYWYRQAAGRGLQLLFYSVGIGQISSEVPQNLSASRPQDRQFILSSKKLLLSDSGFYLCAWSPGSAEAFFGQGTRLTVV.

This clonotype is a singleton in its sample. The rearrangement links TRBV9 to TRBJ2-3; 13 bases agree with TRBD2. The CDR3 is 16 amino acids. V shed 3 bases and J 4 bases; nucleotides not matched to a gene: 5. The germline V gene encodes CDR1 SGDLS and CDR2 YYNGEE. CDR3 nucleotide sequence: TGTGCCAGCAGCGCTCGACTAGCGGGAGGAGCAGATACGCAGTATTTT. Its protein is CASSARLAGGADTQYF.

This clonotype was recorded many times. The V gene is TRBV28, the J gene TRBJ2-3, with unresolved D. The germline gives CDR1 MDHEN, CDR2 SYDVKM. This CDR3 is 12 amino acids long. V lost 5 bases to trimming and J lost 7 bases, with 10 bases between them. CDR3 residues: CASSPPGYTQYF. Here the CDR3 DNA reads TGTGCCAGCAGTCCCCCCGGGTATACGCAGTATTTT. The whole variable domain, filled in from reference TRBV28 and TRBJ2-3, reads DVKVTQSSRYLVKRTGEKVFLECVQDMDHENMFWYRQDPGLGLRLIYFSYDVKMKEKGDIPEGYSVSREKKERFSLILESASTNQTSMYLCASSPPGYTQYFGPGTRLTVL.

This clonotype was detected ten times or more. The chain employs TRBV6-1 and TRBJ2-7, with 7 bases that match TRBD1. CDR3 size: 14 residues. V shed 5 bases and J 3 bases; nucleotides not matched to a gene: 7. The germline CDR1 and CDR2 sequences are MNHNS and SASEGT. CDR3 sequence: CASSQAGTVYEQYF. The CDR3 DNA follows: TGTGCCAGCAGTCAGGCCGGGACAGTCTACGAGCAGTACTTC.

A few counts support this clonotype. This CDR3 is CASSQVLPFWTGGSGIQYF. The CDR3 region has the DNA TGCGCCAGCAGCCAAGTTCTACCTTTCTGGACAGGGGGCTCGGGCATTCAGTACTTC. The V and J genes are TRBV4-1 and TRBJ2-4; 11 bases line up with TRBD1. The J segment lost 9 bases and the V segment lost 1 base, leaving 17 bases of the junction unmatched. This CDR3 spans 19 amino acids. The germline gives CDR1 MGHRA, CDR2 YSYEKL.

This clonotype turned up a few times. One base away lies a much larger clone, so this may be a sequencing read error. The CDR3 carries no conserved terminal phenylalanine or tryptophan, so it likely arises from a read error. The chain is built from TRBV3-1 and TRBJ2-5; tentative D call: TRBD2 (6 bases). The CDR3 consists of 14 residues. The ends were cut back, 5 bases at V and 5 bases at J, with 15 bases in the middle. CDR1 is LGHDT and CDR2 is YNNKEL in the germline V gene (reference sequence). CDR3 residues: CASSLIGGTETQYL. The DNA of the CDR3 is TGTGCCAGCAGCTTAATTGGCGGGACGGAGACCCAGTACCTC.